This entry describes one TCR beta chain. As yet, its antigen is unknown. The sample belongs to a study of T cell responses to AZD1222 COVID-19 vaccine. Whole-study context: Analyses pooled second doses at about 4 or about 12 weeks.

Profiled with immunoSEQ multiplex PCR; TCRdb holds only in-frame clones, not every one. The table has 95,000 to 150,000 clones, 70% to 90% seen once. General study findings and limits: Repertoires were obtained solely post-peak T cell response. Spike-specific TCR breadth and depth rose after two AZD1222 doses. Clonal diversity was possibly underestimated, and white British individuals and females predominated among donors.

CDR1 and CDR2 from the germline V gene are LNHDA and SQIVND (reference sequence). Trimming removed 5 bases from V and 1 base from J, with 10 bases in between. This CDR3 is built from 14 residues. The sequence was collected from an adult in good health. This specimen consisted of peripheral blood, obtained on day 0 of AZD1222 vaccination. The chain has TRBV19 and TRBJ2-3; no reliable D call. The CDR3 protein is CASSGQVGTDTQYF. CDR3 DNA sequence: TGTGCCAGTAGTGGCCAGGTCGGCACAGATACGCAGTATTTT.